The source of this TCR beta chain is a study of molecular identifiers for immune sequencing clone quantification. Each CDR3 protein gets one entry after TCRdb re-called the PCR reads with MiXCR. The sample includes some 590,000 distinct CDR3 sequences, about 25% seen only once; the top ten take 0.7% to 0.95%. Losses at the gene ends were 4 bases for V and 5 bases for J; bases not matched to a gene: 9. Per germline, CDR1 PRHDT and CDR2 FYEKMQ (reference sequence). The CDR3 sequence is 16 residues long. The gene calls are TRBV13 and TRBJ2-2; TRBD2 matches 8 bases. The origin of this receptor is a human donor in good health. Some libraries in this study had Jurkat cell RNA spiked in. The sequenced material came from naive CD8+ T cells from blood, with Jurkat cell RNA spiked in. Regarding subset: FACS-sorted CD8+CD4-CCR7+CD45RA+ naive T cells. This chain's CDR3 is CASSWGSGSLTGELFF. The CDR3 coding sequence is TGTGCCAGCAGCTGGGGGAGCGGGAGTCTTACCGGGGAGCTGTTTTTT.